The 6 T cell receptor beta chains listed next were all sequenced from one sample in a study of long-term antiretroviral therapy in people with HIV. The immunoSEQ assay was v3.0, run at survey level. Produced via immunoSEQ multiplex PCR; TCRdb's table is partial and in-frame only. The sample carries 11,000 to 15,000 clones, approximately 85% recorded once. This sample comprised unsorted PBMCs, obtained 6.2 years after starting antiretroviral therapy. The receptors were gathered from a middle-aged man with HIV.

In this sample, this clone turned up a few times. The sample contains more than one DNA sequence encoding this CDR3. The chain links TRBV9 to TRBJ2-6, with TRBD2 as a possible D gene (6 bases). This CDR3 is built from 15 residues. Germline-derived CDR1 and CDR2 are SGDLS and YYNGEE. The germline V and J ends were trimmed by 4 bases and 2 bases, with 10 bases remaining between them. The CDR3 nucleotides are TGTGCCAGCAGCCCCCGCGGGACTGGGGCCAACGTCCTGACTTTC. Residues: CASSPRGTGANVLTF.

J is TRBJ2-7 and V is TRBV5-1, with 7 bases fitting TRBD1. CDR1 and CDR2 (germline): SGHRS, YFSETQ. V lost 0 bases to trimming and J lost 2 bases; unmatched junction nucleotides: 2. The CDR3 runs 14 residues. CDR3 loop: CASSLGQGPYEQYF. In DNA form, the CDR3 reads TGCGCCAGCAGCTTGGGACAGGGTCCCTACGAGCAGTACTTC.

About this clone: Germline is not matched at one junction end, which may reflect a read error. CDR3 in amino acids: CASSLAGGAGELFF. The CDR3 DNA is TGTGCCAGCAGCCTAGCGGGAGGGGCCGGGGAGCTGTTTTTT. The chain combines TRBV7-2 with TRBJ2-2, with 12 bases matching TRBD2. In germline, CDR1 is SGHTA, CDR2 FQGNSA. This CDR3 spans 14 amino acids.

This clone was counted a single time. The rearrangement uses TRBV7-2 and TRBJ2-7; unclear D gene. Trimming shortened V by 2 bases and J by 0 bases, and 11 bases separated the two germline ends. This CDR3 spans 15 amino acids. The germline V gene encodes CDR1 SGHTA and CDR2 FQGNSA. DNA for the CDR3: TGTGCCAGCAGCTTAATGTACGGTAGCTCCTACGAGCAGTACTTC. Encoded protein: CASSLMYGSSYEQYF. Together with reference TRBV7-2 and TRBJ2-7, the CDR3 gives the full variable domain: GAGVSQSPSNKVTEKGKDVELRCDPISGHTALYWYRQSLGQGLEFLIYFQGNSAPDKSGLPSDRFSAERTGGSVSTLTIQRTQQEDSAVYLCASSLMYGSSYEQYFGPGTRLTVT.

The gene calls are TRBV5-1 and TRBJ1-1; 7 positions agree with TRBD1. Germline V gives CDR1 SGHRS, CDR2 YFSETQ. CDR3 length: 15 residues. Trimming took 4 bases from V and 0 from J; bases not matched to a gene: 6. CDR3 protein: CASSAPGQLNTEAFF. The CDR3, as DNA: TGCGCCAGCAGCGCTCCGGGACAGTTGAACACTGAAGCTTTCTTT.

The chain recombines TRBV7-6 with TRBJ2-7; D gene unclear. The V gene lost 2 bases and the J gene lost 3 bases, with 8 bases spanning the gap. Germline-derived CDR1 and CDR2 are SGHVS and FNYEAQ. This CDR3 spans 13 amino acids. In DNA, the CDR3 is TGTGCCAGCAGCTTAAGTCCTAGCTACGAGCAGTACTTC. Protein product: CASSLSPSYEQYF.